This T cell receptor (beta chain) stems from a study of T cell repertoires in cytomegalovirus infection. TCRdb analysed the reads with MiXCR anew, one entry per CDR3 protein. The sample lists 55,000 to 85,000 distinct CDR3 sequences, 20% to 25% occurring once. Germline-derived CDR1 and CDR2 are GTSNPN and SVGIG (reference sequence). Trimming cost V 0 bases and J 0 bases, with 12 bases left between them. The CDR3 spans 15 residues. The table lists this clonotype with a few counts. As yet, its antigen is unknown. This chain uses TRBV30 with TRBJ2-7, with TRBD1 as a possible D gene (5 bases). This specimen was CD8+ T cells from cultured PBMCs, taken from culture after CMV antigen stimulation. This sequence originates from a human donor in good health (CMV status not recorded). Some clones in this sample may be carry-over from other donors' samples. The CDR3 DNA is TGTGCCTGGAGTGTCCCACAGGATTACTCCTACGAGCAGTACTTC. This sequence encodes CAWSVPQDYSYEQYF.